The 10 T cell receptor beta chains in this list originate from one sample, sequenced in a study of T cell changes during pregnancy in multiple sclerosis. The data were produced by immunoSEQ multiplex PCR, yet TCRdb's version contains in-frame clones alone and is incomplete. The sample holds about 93,000 clones, about 92% seen once. The sequencing here drew on peripheral blood, taken after pregnancy. The receptors originated from a female donor with multiple sclerosis, enrolled in a pregnancy study.

V and J are TRBV10-3 and TRBJ1-5; no reliable D call. Germline assignment: CDR1 ENHRY and CDR2 SYGVKD. Between the trimmed V and J ends, which lost 4 bases and 0 bases, there was a span of 4 bases. The CDR3 is made up of 13 amino acids. Written as DNA, the CDR3 is TGTGCCATCAGTGCAAATAGCAATCAGCCCCAGCATTTT. Protein product: CAISANSNQPQHF.

This chain connects TRBV5-1 to TRBJ1-2; D is unresolved. V was pared by 0 bases and J by 6 bases, with 9 bases between. This CDR3 spans 13 amino acids. Looked up from germline, CDR1 is SGHRS and CDR2 is YFSETQ. The CDR3 nucleotides are TGCGCCAGCAGCTTGGGAGCGCAGCATGGCTACACCTTC. Its protein product is CASSLGAQHGYTF.

This clone showed up just a few times. The rearrangement joins TRBV5-6 to TRBJ1-1; 8 positions agree with TRBD1. The CDR3 consists of 17 residues. V was pared by 3 bases and J by 4 bases, with 14 bases of the junction left unmatched. CDR1 is SGHDT, CDR2 YYEEEE, per germline. CDR3: CASSSFRQGNVGTEAFF. The CDR3 DNA reads as TGTGCCAGCAGCTCCTTCAGACAGGGGAATGTGGGCACTGAAGCTTTCTTT.

Only one count was recorded for this clone. The V call is TRBV4-1, the J call TRBJ2-3; 10 nucleotides agree with TRBD2. Germline V CDR1 and CDR2: MGHRA, YSYEKL. This CDR3 spans 20 amino acids. J lost 0 bases, V lost 0 bases, and 12 bases had no gene match. CDR3 sequence reads: CASSQDQDSGGSVSTDTQYF. CDR3 nucleotides: TGCGCCAGCAGCCAAGACCAAGATAGCGGGGGGTCAGTTAGCACAGATACGCAGTATTTT.

The chain uses TRBV7-9 and TRBJ2-7, with a tentative D call TRBD2 (5 bases). Trimming pared 6 bases from V and 4 bases from J, leaving 16 bases between. This CDR3 comprises 14 residues. The germline gives CDR1 SEHNR, CDR2 FQNEAQ (reference sequence). CDR3 in amino acids: CASRATAGTYEQYF. CDR3 DNA sequence: TGTGCCAGCAGGGCGACGGCGGGTACGTACGAGCAGTACTTC.

V usage is TRBV5-8 and J usage is TRBJ2-2, with D tentatively TRBD1 (5 bases). Germline CDR1 SGHTS, CDR2 YDEGEE. V lost 4 bases and J lost 5, with 15 bases in between. The CDR3 spans 15 residues. CDR3 nucleotide sequence: TGTGCCAGCAGCAAGGGGTCTCTGGGGACCGGGGAGCTGTTTTTT. Translating gives CASSKGSLGTGELFF. Variable domain in full (rest from reference TRBV5-8 and TRBJ2-2): EAGVTQSPTHLIKTRGQQATLRCSPISGHTSVYWYQQALGLGLQFLLWYDEGEERNRGNFPPRFSGRQFPNYSSELNVNALELEDSALYLCASSKGSLGTGELFFGEGSRLTVL.

This chain joins TRBV6-5 and TRBJ1-3, with D perhaps TRBD1 (6 bases). This CDR3 has 15 residues. Deletions cut 1 base from V and 3 bases from J, with 10 bases between. Germline lookup yields CDR1 MNHEY and CDR2 SVGAGI. Here the CDR3 DNA reads TGTGCCAGCAGTTACTGGGCAGGGGTTGGAAACACCATATATTTT. It translates to CASSYWAGVGNTIYF.

The CDR3 sequence: CASSIQQGSNQPQHF. The CDR3 DNA reads TGTGCCAGTAGTATTCAACAGGGAAGCAATCAGCCCCAGCATTTT. The rearrangement links TRBV19 to TRBJ1-5; D might be TRBD1 (6 bases). Trimming took 3 bases from V and 1 from J, leaving 10 bases between them. Germline CDR1 LNHDA, CDR2 SQIVND (reference sequence). This CDR3 has 15 residues.

The chain has TRBV7-2 and TRBJ2-7, with TRBD2 matching over 8 bases. This CDR3 has 14 amino acids. CDR1 is SGHTA, CDR2 FQGNSA, per germline. V lost 5 bases and J lost 4; bases outside the gene matches: 7. The CDR3 spells CASSAVAGPYEQYF. The CDR3 DNA is TGTGCCAGCAGCGCCGTAGCGGGACCGTACGAGCAGTACTTC.

The genes are TRBV6-5 and TRBJ1-1; TRBD1 is a possible D gene (6 bases). The CDR3 totals 14 residues. V shed 2 bases and J shed 5 bases, with 12 bases lying between them. Germline loops: CDR1 MNHEY, CDR2 SVGAGI. The CDR3 is CASSYVRGATEAFF. For the CDR3, the DNA is TGTGCCAGCAGTTACGTCAGGGGCGCGACTGAAGCTTTCTTT.